Below, 15 T cell receptor beta chains from the same sample are listed, as sequenced in a study of blood T cell repertoires in COVID-19. Clones were sequenced by immunoSEQ multiplex PCR, and TCRdb holds only the in-frame ones, with some missing. The table includes about 430,000 clones, over 75% detected once. The sample consisted of PBMCs or T cells enriched from blood (not recorded which). Source of these receptors: a man aged 25 to 45 who had recovered from COVID-19.

The V and J genes are TRBV28 and TRBJ2-5, with 10 bases that match TRBD2. The germline CDR1 and CDR2 sequences are MDHEN and SYDVKM. The CDR3 loop spans 15 amino acids. V was clipped by 6 bases and J by 4 bases; unmatched bases: 8. This chain's CDR3 is CASRVGTSVTETQYF. The CDR3 DNA follows: TGTGCCAGCAGGGTGGGGACTAGCGTTACAGAGACCCAGTACTTC.

The V and J genes are TRBV12-3 or TRBV12-4 and TRBJ2-7, with D unresolved. V dropped 8 bases and J dropped 3 bases, with 8 bases sitting between them. CDR3 size: 11 residues. The CDR3 nucleotides are TGTGCCAGCTCGATCGGCTACGAGCAGTACTTC. Protein sequence: CASSIGYEQYF.

The V gene is TRBV19, the J gene TRBJ2-5; D possibly corresponds to TRBD2 (5 bases). This CDR3 is built from 12 residues. Germline V CDR1 and CDR2: LNHDA, SQIVND (reference sequence). Trimming shortened V by 8 bases and J by 1 base, and 8 bases separated the two germline ends. CDR3 DNA sequence: TGTGCCAGTTCGAGCGGCCAAGAGACCCAGTACTTC. This translates into CASSSGQETQYF.

The chain combines TRBV7-2 with TRBJ2-3; 9 bases align to TRBD2. The CDR3 has 16 residues. V dropped 6 bases and J dropped 0; count of bases not matched to a gene: 7. The germline gives CDR1 SGHTA, CDR2 FQGNSA. CDR3 protein: CASRLTSGSSTDTQYF. The CDR3, as DNA: TGTGCCAGCAGACTCACTAGCGGGTCTAGCACAGATACGCAGTATTTT.

The chain uses TRBV4-2 and TRBJ1-4, with a weak D call TRBD1 (6 bases). The germline gives CDR1 LGHNA, CDR2 YNFKEQ. This CDR3 comprises 17 residues. Deletions cut 0 bases from V and 7 bases from J, with 18 bases between. CDR3 nucleotides: TGTGCCAGCAGCCAAGAGGGGGGGGCAGGGATCCTTGAAAAACTGTTTTTT. This codes for CASSQEGGAGILEKLFF.

The genes are TRBV5-1 and TRBJ2-1; 13 nucleotides agree with TRBD2. Germline V CDR1 and CDR2: SGHRS, YFSETQ. The J segment lost 3 bases and the V segment lost 3 bases, leaving 9 bases of the junction unmatched. CDR3 length: 18 residues. CDR3 nucleotide sequence: TGCGCCAGCAGCTCAGGGACTAGCGGGACCCCTCTCTACAATGAGCAGTTCTTC. Protein: CASSSGTSGTPLYNEQFF.

Worth noting for this clone: The sample holds other DNA sequences that translate to the same CDR3. The chain uses TRBV7-9 and TRBJ2-1; TRBD2 matches at 7 bases. V lost 3 bases and J lost 6; bases outside the gene matches: 2. CDR3 length: 13 amino acids. Germline lookup yields CDR1 SEHNR and CDR2 FQNEAQ (reference sequence). The CDR3 region has the DNA TGTGCCAGCAGCTTGGCGGGAGCCAATGAGCAGTTCTTC. This sequence encodes CASSLAGANEQFF.

CDR3 nucleotide sequence: TGTGCCAGCAGCTACTTTAACGGCGGGGAGCTGTTTTTT. Amino acid sequence: CASSYFNGGELFF. The genes are TRBV7-2 and TRBJ2-2; D ambiguous. Trimming took off 4 bases at V and 7 bases at J, with 10 bases between the two ends. The CDR3 is 13 residues long. Germline CDR1 reads SGHTA; CDR2 reads FQGNSA.

The chain recombines TRBV27 with TRBJ1-2; weak D call: TRBD1 (5 bases). The CDR3 contains 15 residues. The V gene lost 8 bases and the J gene lost 3 bases, with 19 bases spanning the gap. CDR1 and CDR2 from the germline V gene are MNHEY and SMNVEV (reference sequence). CDR3 coding DNA: TGTGCCAGCGGTGTGGGGGGGTCCCTTTACTATGGCTACACCTTC. As protein: CASGVGGSLYYGYTF.

J is TRBJ1-1 and V is TRBV5-1, with 7 bases fitting TRBD1. Trimming took 0 bases from V and 0 from J; bases not matched to a gene: 5. The germline gives CDR1 SGHRS, CDR2 YFSETQ. The CDR3 has 16 amino acids. The CDR3 DNA reads TGCGCCAGCAGCTTGGCAGGGGGAGAATTGAACACTGAAGCTTTCTTT. Translation gives CASSLAGGELNTEAFF.

The count of this clone is one. V and J are TRBV10-3 and TRBJ1-2; D is ambiguous. V dropped 3 bases and J dropped 2 bases, with 19 bases sitting between them. This CDR3 is built from 17 residues. Per germline, CDR1 ENHRY and CDR2 SYGVKD. This CDR3 reads CAISDYDPRIVNYGYTF. In nucleotides, the CDR3 is TGTGCCATCAGTGATTACGACCCGAGGATCGTCAACTATGGCTACACCTTC.

The chain couples TRBV4-1 to TRBJ2-3, with unresolved D. The CDR3 runs 14 residues. Germline assignment: CDR1 MGHRA and CDR2 YSYEKL. V lost 1 base and J lost 4, with 9 bases in between. The CDR3 reads CASSQGPGPDTQYF. The CDR3 DNA reads as TGCGCCAGCAGCCAAGGGCCGGGTCCAGATACGCAGTATTTT.

V is TRBV5-6 and J is TRBJ2-4, with D possibly being TRBD1 (6 bases). The V and J ends lost 6 bases and 7 bases respectively, with 14 bases between them. The germline gives CDR1 SGHDT, CDR2 YYEEEE. The CDR3 contains 13 residues. The CDR3 is CASNSQGWNIQYF. The CDR3 region has the DNA TGTGCCAGCAACTCTCAGGGGTGGAACATTCAGTACTTC.

A single count supports this clone. The rearrangement links TRBV4-1 to TRBJ2-5; D may be TRBD1 (6 bases). Germline V gene sequence: CDR1 MGHRA, CDR2 YSYEKL. This CDR3 is built from 14 residues. Between the trimmed V and J ends, which lost 1 base and 4 bases, there was a span of 10 bases. The CDR3 nucleotides are TGCGCCAGCAGCCAAGTGGGGGCCCCAGAGACCCAGTACTTC. Translated: CASSQVGAPETQYF.

The CDR3 nucleotides are TGTGCCAGCAGCTCGGGGACTAGCGGGAGCTATCGCGAGCAGTACTTC. Its translation is CASSSGTSGSYREQYF. This chain connects TRBV7-9 to TRBJ2-7; 14 nucleotides align to TRBD2. The V segment lost 4 bases and the J segment 6 bases; nucleotides outside the gene matches: 8. Germline V gives CDR1 SEHNR, CDR2 FQNEAQ (reference sequence). The CDR3 contains 16 residues.